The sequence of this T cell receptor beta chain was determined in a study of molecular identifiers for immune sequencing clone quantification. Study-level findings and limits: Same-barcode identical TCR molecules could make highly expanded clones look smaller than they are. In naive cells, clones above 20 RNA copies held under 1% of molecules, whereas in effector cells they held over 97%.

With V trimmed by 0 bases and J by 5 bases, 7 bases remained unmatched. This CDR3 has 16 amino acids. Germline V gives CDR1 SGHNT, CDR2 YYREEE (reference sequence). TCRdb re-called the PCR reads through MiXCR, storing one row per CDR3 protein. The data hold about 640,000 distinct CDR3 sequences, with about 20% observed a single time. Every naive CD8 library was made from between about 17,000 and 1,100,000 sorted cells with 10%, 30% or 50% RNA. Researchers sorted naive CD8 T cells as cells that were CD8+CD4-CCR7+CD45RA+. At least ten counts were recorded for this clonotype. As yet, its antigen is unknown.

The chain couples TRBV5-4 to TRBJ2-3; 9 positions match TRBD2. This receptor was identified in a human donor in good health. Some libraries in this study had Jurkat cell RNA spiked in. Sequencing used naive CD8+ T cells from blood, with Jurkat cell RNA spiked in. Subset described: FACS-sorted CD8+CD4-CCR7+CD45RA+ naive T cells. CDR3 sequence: CASSLVAGGPIDTQYF. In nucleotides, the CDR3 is TGTGCCAGCAGCTTGGTGGCGGGAGGGCCAATAGATACGCAGTATTTT.